This T cell receptor (beta chain) was found in a study of early T cells in non-severe SARS-CoV-2 infection. The CDR3 loop spans 14 amino acids. J lost 3 bases, V lost 2 bases, and 3 bases had no gene match. Per germline, CDR1 SGHRS and CDR2 YFSETQ. A single record per CDR3 protein comes from TCRdb applying MiXCR to the 5' RACE reads. This table holds tens of thousands of distinct CDR3 sequences, around 8.5% found once. This clonotype showed up many times. The sequence was obtained from an adult who was a healthcare worker with PCR-confirmed SARS-CoV-2 infection or an uninfected control (not recorded which). The source material was whole blood. The V and J genes are TRBV5-1 and TRBJ2-7; 9 bases line up with TRBD1. The CDR3 spells CASSFLGQGYEQYF. For the CDR3, the DNA is TGCGCCAGCAGCTTCCTGGGACAGGGCTACGAGCAGTACTTC.